The 28 T cell receptor beta chains given below trace back to one sample, sequenced in a study of blood T cell repertoires in COVID-19. Produced via immunoSEQ multiplex PCR; TCRdb's table is partial and in-frame only. This sample has nearly 200,000 clones, with 70% to 90% found just once. Material: peripheral blood. These receptors were taken from a woman between 65 and 79 years old with active or convalescent COVID-19.

The sample holds one count of this clone. J is TRBJ2-1 and V is TRBV6-4, with a weak D call TRBD1 (6 bases). The germline CDR1 and CDR2 sequences are MRHNA and SNTAGT. The CDR3 is made up of 15 amino acids. V shed 4 bases and J shed 5 bases, with 15 bases lying between them. The CDR3 DNA reads TGTGCCAGCAGTGCCACGGGACAAGGACACAATGAGCAGTTCTTC. Protein product: CASSATGQGHNEQFF.

The J gene is TRBJ1-4, the V gene TRBV25-1; D is undetermined. Trimming stripped 2 bases from V and 7 bases from J, with 5 bases between. The CDR3 contains 12 residues. CDR1 and CDR2 from the germline V gene are MGHDK and SYGVNS. DNA of the CDR3: TGTGCCAGCAGTGAAACCGGTGAAAAACTGTTTTTT. This gives the protein CASSETGEKLFF.

J is TRBJ2-4 and V is TRBV6-5; D call uncertain. The germline V and J ends were trimmed by 4 bases and 0 bases, with 10 bases remaining between them. Germline CDR1 MNHEY, CDR2 SVGAGI. CDR3 length: 15 residues. The CDR3 is CASSSDRGAKNIQYF. Here the CDR3 DNA reads TGTGCCAGCAGTTCTGATCGCGGAGCCAAAAACATTCAGTACTTC.

The chain is built from TRBV6-5 and TRBJ2-1, with 8 nucleotides matching TRBD1. CDR1 is MNHEY, CDR2 SVGAGI, per germline. V dropped 5 bases and J dropped 8; count of bases not matched to a gene: 11. This CDR3 spans 15 amino acids. CDR3 in amino acids: CASSPNRGERDEQFF. The CDR3 coding sequence is TGTGCCAGCAGTCCGAACAGGGGGGAGAGGGATGAGCAGTTCTTC.

The rearrangement uses TRBV11-1 and TRBJ2-1; D may be TRBD2 (5 bases). Per the germline V gene, CDR1 is SGHAT and CDR2 is FQDESV (reference sequence). V was trimmed by 1 base and J by 10 bases, leaving 11 bases between them. The CDR3 is made up of 13 amino acids. The CDR3 coding sequence is TGTGCCAGCAGCTTAGGAGGAGACTACGAGCAGTTCTTC. This translates into CASSLGGDYEQFF.

This rearrangement joins TRBV5-1 to TRBJ1-2; TRBD1 matches at 8 bases. V was pared by 4 bases and J by 4 bases, with 9 bases of the junction left unmatched. This CDR3 is 15 amino acids long. In germline, CDR1 is SGHRS, CDR2 YFSETQ. CDR3 sequence (DNA): TGCGCCAGCAGCCCCCGGACAGGGCCCGTCTATGGCTACACCTTC. Its translation is CASSPRTGPVYGYTF.

A few counts support this clone. The gene calls are TRBV5-1 and TRBJ1-4; D perhaps matches TRBD1 (5 bases). Germline lookup yields CDR1 SGHRS and CDR2 YFSETQ. The CDR3 length is 15 residues. With 0 bases removed from V and 8 bases from J, the gap between germline ends came to 14 bases. The CDR3, as DNA: TGCGCCAGCAGCTTGGGTGACAGAGCTACAGAAAAACTGTTTTTT. This translates into CASSLGDRATEKLFF.

CDR3 protein: CAAGGQNTEAFF. The DNA for the CDR3 is TGTGCCGCCGGAGGTCAGAACACTGAAGCTTTCTTT. The chain couples TRBV10-3 to TRBJ1-1; no definite D call. Germline CDR1 and CDR2: ENHRY and SYGVKD. CDR3 length: 12 residues. V was shortened by 11 bases and J by 1 base, with 11 bases between the two germline ends.

A note on this clone: The same CDR3 is also encoded by other DNA sequences in this sample. The CDR3 is CASSFGTGEYNEQFF. The CDR3 DNA follows: TGCGCCAGCAGCTTCGGGACAGGGGAATACAATGAGCAGTTCTTC. The chain links TRBV5-1 to TRBJ2-1, with 10 bases identical to TRBD1. V lost 2 bases and J lost 4; bases outside the gene matches: 3. Germline V gives CDR1 SGHRS, CDR2 YFSETQ. The CDR3 is 15 amino acids.

This CDR3 reads CASTPEITDTQYF. Here the CDR3 DNA reads TGTGCCAGCACCCCCGAGATCACAGATACGCAGTATTTT. J is TRBJ2-3 and V is TRBV6-5; D is uncertain. The V end lost 7 bases, the J end lost 2 bases, and 10 bases lay between the germline ends. The CDR3 consists of 13 residues. CDR1 is MNHEY, CDR2 SVGAGI, per germline.

This chain connects TRBV9 to TRBJ1-2; tentative D call: TRBD1 (6 bases). V was pared by 2 bases and J by 0 bases, with 14 bases between. Germline V gene sequence: CDR1 SGDLS, CDR2 YYNGEE. The CDR3 has 16 residues. The CDR3 loop is CASSVTSDRTNYGYTF. As DNA, the CDR3 is TGTGCCAGCAGCGTGACCTCAGACAGGACTAACTATGGCTACACCTTC.

The gene calls are TRBV2 and TRBJ2-5, with 15 bases aligning to TRBD2. The CDR3 is 17 amino acids. From germline, CDR1 is SNHLY and CDR2 FYNNEI. The J segment lost 5 bases and the V segment lost 4 bases, leaving 8 bases of the junction unmatched. CDR3 protein: CASSVPGLAGGRETQYF. The CDR3 DNA sequence: TGTGCCAGCAGTGTCCCCGGACTAGCGGGAGGGAGGGAGACCCAGTACTTC.

In its sample, this clone was seen once. The rearrangement joins TRBV11-1 to TRBJ1-1; no reliable D call. Germline values: CDR1 SGHAT, CDR2 FQDESV (reference sequence). The CDR3 length is 14 residues. V shed 5 bases and J shed 4 bases, with 14 bases lying between them. The CDR3 DNA reads TGTGCCAGCAGCCCCGTATTCGCGGGCACTGAAGCTTTCTTT. Translating it yields CASSPVFAGTEAFF.

The rearrangement uses TRBV5-1 and TRBJ2-7; D might be TRBD1 (6 bases). CDR1 SGHRS and CDR2 YFSETQ come from the germline V gene. The CDR3 is 14 amino acids. Trimming cost V 0 bases and J 0 bases, with 7 bases left between them. For the CDR3, the DNA is TGCGCCAGCAGCTTGGGGACAGCCTCCTACGAGCAGTACTTC. Encoded protein: CASSLGTASYEQYF.

V gene TRBV18 combines with J gene TRBJ2-5, with unresolved D. Trimming removed 6 bases at V and 4 bases at J, with 9 bases between. Germline CDR1 is KGHSH and CDR2 is LQKENI. The CDR3 length is 12 residues. For the CDR3, the DNA is TGTGCCAGCTCCCCGAGGAGAGAGACCCAGTACTTC. Translation gives CASSPRRETQYF.

The chain employs TRBV19 and TRBJ1-6; D remains unclear. The V gene lost 7 bases and the J gene lost 8 bases, with 15 bases spanning the gap. CDR3 length: 14 residues. Germline V lookup: CDR1 LNHDA, CDR2 SQIVND (reference sequence). The CDR3 is CASTMRGGDSPLHF. DNA of the CDR3: TGTGCCAGTACCATGCGGGGAGGAGATTCACCCCTCCACTTT.

This chain connects TRBV10-2 to TRBJ2-7; 7 nucleotides agree with TRBD2. The CDR3 spans 14 residues. Per germline, CDR1 WSHSY and CDR2 SAAADI. V gave up 2 bases and J gave up 2 bases; unmatched junction bases: 3. The chain's CDR3 is CASSEVGRTYEQYF. CDR3 coding DNA: TGCGCCAGCAGTGAGGTCGGGAGGACCTACGAGCAGTACTTC.

The table lists this clone with a count of one. This sample includes further DNA sequences coding for the same CDR3. The rearrangement links TRBV24-1 to TRBJ2-7; TRBD1 aligns across 8 bases. Looked up from germline, CDR1 is KGHDR and CDR2 is SFDVKD. The V and J ends lost 3 bases and 2 bases, in that order; junction bases with no gene match: 5. The CDR3 is 15 amino acids. The CDR3 sequence is CATSDPRDRTYEQYF. In DNA form, the CDR3 reads TGTGCCACCAGTGATCCCCGGGACAGGACCTACGAGCAGTACTTC.

This chain uses TRBV15 with TRBJ1-4; no reliable D call. This CDR3 has 19 residues. Germline V gene data show CDR1 as LNHNV and CDR2 as YYDKDF (reference sequence). V gave up 0 bases and J gave up 4 bases, with 21 bases separating them. CDR3 residues: CATSRDPERRAALNEKLFF. The CDR3 DNA reads as TGTGCCACCAGCAGAGATCCAGAGAGGCGGGCAGCACTTAATGAAAAACTGTTTTTT.

The V call is TRBV18, the J call TRBJ1-5; tentatively, D is TRBD1 (5 bases). Trimming shortened V by 2 bases and J by 6 bases, and 17 bases separated the two germline ends. There are 16 residues in the CDR3. Germline CDR1 KGHSH, CDR2 LQKENI. CDR3 protein: CASSPIAAGGSQPQHF. In DNA form, the CDR3 reads TGTGCCAGCTCACCAATCGCTGCTGGGGGGAGTCAGCCCCAGCATTTT.

V usage is TRBV28 and J usage is TRBJ1-5; maybe TRBD1 (6 bases). This CDR3 region has 14 residues. CDR1 MDHEN and CDR2 SYDVKM come from the germline V gene. V shed 5 bases and J shed 5 bases, with 13 bases lying between them. The CDR3 DNA reads TGTGCCAGCAGTACGGGACACCCCCATCAGCCCCAGCATTTT. Its protein is CASSTGHPHQPQHF.

The chain links TRBV5-1 to TRBJ2-2, with a weak D call TRBD1 (6 bases). The CDR3 spans 16 residues. The germline V and J ends were trimmed by 0 bases and 0 bases, with 9 bases remaining between them. Germline CDR1 SGHRS, CDR2 YFSETQ. In DNA form, the CDR3 reads TGCGCCAGCAGCTTGGCGGGGACACCGAACACCGGGGAGCTGTTTTTT. It encodes CASSLAGTPNTGELFF.

This clone occurred once. Other DNA sequences in the same sample also yield this CDR3. The chain links TRBV9 to TRBJ1-3, with TRBD1 as a possible D gene (5 bases). Germline CDR1 is SGDLS and CDR2 is YYNGEE. This CDR3 is 15 amino acids long. Trimming removed 4 bases from V and 4 bases from J, with 15 bases in between. CDR3 nucleotides: TGTGCCAGCAGCCCGGGGGGGGGTCCAGGAAACACCATATATTTT. The encoded protein is CASSPGGGPGNTIYF.

The table lists this clone with many counts. The J gene is TRBJ2-7, the V gene TRBV3-1 (or the pseudogene TRBV3-2), with D possibly TRBD1 on 6 matching bases. This CDR3 contains 13 residues. Per germline, CDR1 LGHDT and CDR2 YNNKEL (reference sequence). Trimming stripped 4 bases from V and 5 bases from J, with 12 bases between. CDR3 DNA sequence: TGTGCCAGCAGCCGGAGCCAGGGGAACGAGCAGTACTTC. Amino acids: CASSRSQGNEQYF.

The rearrangement joins TRBV28 to TRBJ1-5; D perhaps matches TRBD1 (5 bases). Per germline, CDR1 MDHEN and CDR2 SYDVKM. The CDR3 sequence is 14 residues long. V gave up 7 bases and J gave up 7 bases, with 17 bases separating them. The CDR3 loop reads CASKLQVSKQPQHF. Here the CDR3 DNA reads TGTGCCAGCAAGCTACAGGTTTCGAAACAGCCCCAGCATTTT.

The chain recombines TRBV5-1 with TRBJ2-7, with 8 bases matching TRBD1. V dropped 3 bases and J dropped 4; count of bases not matched to a gene: 6. The CDR3 consists of 14 residues. Germline V gene sequence: CDR1 SGHRS, CDR2 YFSETQ. In DNA, the CDR3 is TGCGCCAGCAGCTCGGACAGGGAGGCGTACGAGCAGTACTTC. Its protein product is CASSSDREAYEQYF.

In this sample, this clone turned up once. V usage is TRBV5-5 and J usage is TRBJ1-1; TRBD1 matches 8 bases. After removal of 0 bases from V and 3 bases from J, the junction contained 13 bases not matched to a gene. CDR1 is SGHKS, CDR2 YYEKEE, per germline (reference sequence). CDR3 length equals 18 residues. CDR3 protein: CASSLGMGRRDRHTEAFF. The CDR3 DNA reads TGTGCCAGCAGCTTGGGAATGGGCAGAAGGGACAGGCACACTGAAGCTTTCTTT.

The rearrangement uses TRBV7-8 and TRBJ2-7; the match to TRBD1 covers 10 bases. V lost 2 bases, J lost 6 bases, and 7 bases stayed unmatched. CDR1 and CDR2 from the germline V gene are SGHVS and FQNEAQ. The CDR3 is made up of 15 amino acids. CDR3 protein: CASSLSRTGGSEQYF. The CDR3 bases are TGTGCCAGCAGCTTATCTCGGACAGGGGGGAGCGAGCAGTACTTC.